These 30 T cell receptor beta chains originate from one sample sequenced in a study of radiation and T cells in renal cell carcinoma. Regarding time point: blood 4 weeks post-SBRT, at nephrectomy. As for treatment: 15 Gy SBRT to primary tumor, nephrectomy 4 weeks later. The protocol was immunoSEQ multiplex PCR, while the TCRdb copy is restricted to in-frame clones and leaves out a portion. Of approximately 70,000 clones in the sample, 60% to 85% are singletons; the top ten hold around 7%. The sequences come from blood, collected from a patient whose treatment included radiotherapy and nephrectomy. The receptor set was obtained from a man in his sixties with renal cell carcinoma.

The rearrangement links TRBV6-5 to TRBJ2-2; either TRBD1 or TRBD2 may supply D (6 bases each). The CDR3 is 13 residues long. Germline CDR1 reads MNHEY; CDR2 reads SVGAGI. V lost 6 bases and J lost 6, with 11 bases in between. This CDR3 reads CASRPGGSGELFF. In DNA form, the CDR3 reads TGTGCCAGCAGGCCCGGGGGCTCCGGGGAGCTGTTTTTT.

V usage is TRBV7-2 and J usage is TRBJ2-5, with TRBD2 matching over 13 bases. The V and J ends lost 5 bases and 0 bases, in that order; junction bases with no gene match: 9. The CDR3 spans 18 residues. CDR1 and CDR2 from the germline V gene are SGHTA and FQGNSA. Here the CDR3 reads CASSISQGTSGNQETQYF. The DNA for the CDR3 is TGTGCCAGCAGCATAAGTCAAGGGACTAGCGGGAACCAAGAGACCCAGTACTTC.

The sample holds a few counts of this clone. The V and J genes are TRBV11-2 and TRBJ2-1, with a tentative D call TRBD1 (6 bases). V was trimmed by 1 base and J by 3 bases, leaving 10 bases between them. The CDR3 is 15 amino acids. Germline CDR1 SGHAT, CDR2 FQNNGV. CDR3 nucleotides: TGTGCCAGCAGCTTAGCGCAGGGGCGCTACAATGAGCAGTTCTTC. Translating it yields CASSLAQGRYNEQFF.

This chain uses TRBV6-5 with TRBJ2-3; 12 bases line up with TRBD2. J was trimmed by 11 bases and V by 4 bases; bases with no gene match: 10. Germline-derived CDR1 and CDR2 are MNHEY and SVGAGI. The CDR3 sequence is 15 residues long. The CDR3 DNA reads TGTGCCAGCAGTTCCCGACTAGCGGGGGCCCTAAGGCAGTATTTT. Translating it yields CASSSRLAGALRQYF.

The J gene is TRBJ2-3, the V gene TRBV7-2; 8 bases are a match to TRBD1. The CDR3 has 14 residues. Germline V gene sequence: CDR1 SGHTA, CDR2 FQGNSA. V was pared by 5 bases and J by 6 bases, with 7 bases of the junction left unmatched. In DNA, the CDR3 is TGTGCCAGCAGCATCCCCAGGGGGCTGGATACGCAGTATTTT. Translating it yields CASSIPRGLDTQYF.

This chain links TRBV10-3 with TRBJ2-2; 7 nucleotides align to TRBD1. This CDR3 region has 16 residues. Germline values: CDR1 ENHRY, CDR2 SYGVKD. The trim removed 7 bases at V and 6 bases at J, leaving 14 bases unmatched. The CDR3 sequence is CAITKDGTVNSGELFF. CDR3 sequence (DNA): TGTGCCATCACCAAAGACGGGACAGTTAACTCCGGGGAGCTGTTTTTT.

This clone was observed a few times. In DNA form, the CDR3 reads TGTGCCAGCCAAGAGGCATTTAGCAATCAGCCCCAGCATTTT. It encodes CASQEAFSNQPQHF. The chain uses TRBV28 and TRBJ1-5; D gene unclear. Looked up from germline, CDR1 is MDHEN and CDR2 is SYDVKM. This CDR3 is 14 amino acids long. V was trimmed by 8 bases and J by 0 bases, leaving 11 bases between them.

This clone occurred once. V and J are TRBV7-9 and TRBJ2-7, with 12 bases identical to TRBD1. The CDR3 consists of 19 residues. CDR1 and CDR2 from the germline V gene are SEHNR and FQNEAQ (reference sequence). The V and J ends lost 5 bases and 0 bases, in that order; junction bases with no gene match: 14. The CDR3 protein is CASSTGTGGLSVSSYEQYF. Written as DNA, the CDR3 is TGTGCCAGCAGCACTGGGACAGGGGGCCTTTCTGTTAGCTCCTACGAGCAGTACTTC.

This chain links TRBV11-2 with TRBJ2-3; the D gene could be TRBD1 or TRBD2 (6 bases each). The CDR3 has 16 amino acids. Germline values: CDR1 SGHAT, CDR2 FQNNGV. The V end lost 7 bases, the J end lost 2 bases, and 19 bases lay between the germline ends. The CDR3 loop reads CASTSPGADFTDTQYF. The CDR3 DNA reads as TGTGCCAGCACCTCCCCGGGGGCGGATTTCACAGATACGCAGTATTTT.

This clone was picked up one time. The chain links TRBV11-3 to TRBJ2-7; the D gene is possibly TRBD1 (6 bases). CDR3 length: 12 amino acids. The V gene lost 4 bases and the J gene lost 3 bases, with 7 bases spanning the gap. CDR1 is SGHNT, CDR2 YENEEA, per germline. CDR3 nucleotide sequence: TGTGCCAGCAGCTCGACAGGCTACGAGCAGTACTTC. Amino acid sequence: CASSSTGYEQYF.

The chain uses TRBV5-1 and TRBJ1-2; D is unclear. The germline V gene has CDR1 SGHRS and CDR2 YFSETQ. V shed 7 bases and J shed 2 bases, with 9 bases lying between them. This CDR3 spans 12 amino acids. Here the CDR3 DNA reads TGCGCCAGCGGAGAGGGCAACTATGGCTACACCTTC. Translated: CASGEGNYGYTF.

This clone occurred a few times. The V call is TRBV2, the J call TRBJ2-7; D ambiguous. Germline-derived CDR1 and CDR2 are SNHLY and FYNNEI. The CDR3 extends over 11 amino acids. Trimming removed 5 bases from V and 3 bases from J, with 5 bases in between. CDR3 protein: CASSPNYEQYF. The DNA for the CDR3 is TGTGCCAGCAGTCCCAACTACGAGCAGTACTTC.

With respect to this clone: Different DNA sequences within this sample yield the same CDR3. The chain is built from TRBV6-5 and TRBJ1-2; no definite D call. The CDR3 covers 14 residues. Deletions cut 3 bases from V and 8 bases from J, with 16 bases between. Germline V lookup: CDR1 MNHEY, CDR2 SVGAGI. In DNA form, the CDR3 reads TGTGCCAGCAGTTATCTGGGCCCCGAGGGAGGCTACACCTTC. Its protein product is CASSYLGPEGGYTF.

In this sample, this clone turned up a few times. The chain couples TRBV7-2 to TRBJ1-1; no firm D call. Deletions cut 1 base from V and 0 bases from J, with 9 bases between. This CDR3 region has 15 residues. Germline V gene sequence: CDR1 SGHTA, CDR2 FQGNSA. As DNA, the CDR3 is TGTGCCAGCAGCTTAGAGTGGCAGATGAACACTGAAGCTTTCTTT. Translated: CASSLEWQMNTEAFF. Variable domain in full (rest from reference TRBV7-2 and TRBJ1-1): GAGVSQSPSNKVTEKGKDVELRCDPISGHTALYWYRQSLGQGLEFLIYFQGNSAPDKSGLPSDRFSAERTGGSVSTLTIQRTQQEDSAVYLCASSLEWQMNTEAFFGQGTRLTVV.

This chain uses TRBV19 with TRBJ2-3, with D possibly matching TRBD1 (6 bases). CDR1 and CDR2 (germline): LNHDA, SQIVND (reference sequence). The CDR3 covers 15 residues. Trimming cost V 4 bases and J 4 bases, with 15 bases left between them. In DNA, the CDR3 is TGTGCCAGTAGTACCGGTGGTGGGGGCCCAGATACGCAGTATTTT. Residues: CASSTGGGGPDTQYF.

The genes are TRBV5-5 and TRBJ1-1; D remains ambiguous. This CDR3 spans 14 amino acids. V was trimmed by 0 bases and J by 1 base, leaving 7 bases between them. CDR1 and CDR2 from the germline V gene are SGHKS and YYEKEE (reference sequence). In nucleotides, the CDR3 is TGTGCCAGCAGCTTGGAACAGCCGAACACTGAAGCTTTCTTT. It encodes CASSLEQPNTEAFF. The entire variable domain, with the rest obtained from reference TRBV5-5 and TRBJ1-1, is as follows: DAGVTQSPTHLIKTRGQQVTLRCSPISGHKSVSWYQQVLGQGPQFIFQYYEKEERGRGNFPDRFSARQFPNYSSELNVNALLLGDSALYLCASSLEQPNTEAFFGQGTRLTVV.

On this clone: Compared with germline, one end of the junction differs, possibly owing to a read error. CDR3 region: CASSRQAGRSYNSPLHF. The CDR3, as DNA: TGCGCCAGCAGCCGACAGGCAGGGCGCTCCTATAATTCACCCCTCCACTTT. The genes are TRBV7-9 and TRBJ1-6; D possibly corresponds to TRBD1 (6 bases). The V gene's germline CDR1 is SEHNR and CDR2 FQNEAQ (reference sequence). CDR3 length: 17 residues.

The genes are TRBV28 and TRBJ2-7; 7 bases are a match to TRBD1. The J segment lost 4 bases and the V segment lost 6 bases, leaving 6 bases of the junction unmatched. Germline lookup yields CDR1 MDHEN and CDR2 SYDVKM. The CDR3 has 13 amino acids. The CDR3 protein is CASSRGQPYEQYV. DNA of the CDR3: TGTGCCAGCAGCAGGGGACAGCCTTACGAGCAGTACGTC.

The J gene is TRBJ2-3, the V gene TRBV20-1; D remains unclear. Germline lookup yields CDR1 DFQATT and CDR2 SNEGSKA (reference sequence). This CDR3 has 11 amino acids. V gave up 5 bases and J gave up 5 bases, with 8 bases separating them. CDR3 sequence (DNA): TGCAGTGCTGTAACCCAAGATACGCAGTATTTT. It is translated as CSAVTQDTQYF.

In this sample, this clone turned up once. The chain couples TRBV10-2 to TRBJ1-6; D is unclear. V was clipped by 2 bases and J by 0 bases, with 8 bases between them. This CDR3 comprises 16 residues. Germline V gene data show CDR1 as WSHSY and CDR2 as SAAADI. CDR3 protein: CASSEGPYSYNSPLHF. In nucleotides, the CDR3 is TGCGCCAGCAGTGAGGGGCCCTACTCCTATAATTCACCCCTCCACTTT.

The rearrangement joins TRBV7-2 to TRBJ2-7; D is uncertain. Germline loops: CDR1 SGHTA, CDR2 FQGNSA. The V gene lost 2 bases and the J gene lost 3 bases, with 5 bases spanning the gap. The CDR3 covers 12 residues. The DNA for the CDR3 is TGTGCCAGCAGCTTAATGGACTACGAGCAGTACTTC. Protein product: CASSLMDYEQYF.

The rearrangement joins TRBV7-6 to TRBJ1-1, with D maybe TRBD1 (5 bases). Trimming pared 1 base from V and 1 base from J, leaving 16 bases between. The V gene's germline CDR1 is SGHVS and CDR2 FNYEAQ. CDR3 length: 17 residues. The CDR3 region is CASSLEGWYFSNTEAFF. The CDR3 bases are TGTGCCAGCAGCTTAGAGGGGTGGTACTTCTCGAACACTGAAGCTTTCTTT.

V gene TRBV18 combines with J gene TRBJ1-1; D is unclear. The CDR3 spans 15 residues. The V end lost 4 bases, the J end lost 1 base, and 13 bases lay between the germline ends. Germline CDR1 reads KGHSH; CDR2 reads LQKENI. CDR3 in amino acids: CASSRNGNRNTEAFF. CDR3 sequence (DNA): TGTGCCAGCTCACGAAACGGCAACAGGAACACTGAAGCTTTCTTT.

This chain links TRBV11-2 with TRBJ1-4; D not resolved. Germline CDR1 reads SGHAT; CDR2 reads FQNNGV. The CDR3 spans 13 residues. V lost 3 bases and J lost 4, with 6 bases in between. CDR3 loop: CASSFTVNEKLFF. The CDR3 DNA reads as TGTGCCAGCAGCTTCACAGTTAATGAAAAACTGTTTTTT.

This chain connects TRBV12-5 to TRBJ2-1, with 9 bases lining up with TRBD1. Germline V gene sequence: CDR1 LGHNT, CDR2 FRNRAP. The junction had 8 bases not matched to a gene; V was cut back by 5 bases and J by 6 bases. The CDR3 spans 15 residues. CDR3 nucleotide sequence: TGTGCTAGTGGTACTACAGGGGGCGCGGGCAATGAGCAGTTCTTC. It translates to CASGTTGGAGNEQFF.

This clone was recorded a few times. V is TRBV28 and J is TRBJ2-5; D may be TRBD1 (6 bases). The CDR3 has 15 residues. V gave up 2 bases and J gave up 1 base, with 11 bases separating them. Germline values: CDR1 MDHEN, CDR2 SYDVKM. The CDR3 loop reads CASSLTPRGQETQYF. Written as DNA, the CDR3 is TGTGCCAGCAGTTTAACGCCCAGGGGCCAAGAGACCCAGTACTTC.

This chain links TRBV27 with TRBJ2-7; no clear D gene. This CDR3 has 11 amino acids. Germline-derived CDR1 and CDR2 are MNHEY and SMNVEV (reference sequence). Trimming pared 4 bases from V and 2 bases from J, leaving 3 bases between. The CDR3 DNA follows: TGTGCCAGCAGTTCAACCTACGAGCAGTACTTC. It is translated as CASSSTYEQYF.

V usage is TRBV7-8 and J usage is TRBJ1-2, with unresolved D. Trimming stripped 5 bases from V and 0 bases from J, with 10 bases between. Germline CDR1 and CDR2: SGHVS and FQNEAQ. The length of the CDR3 is 14 residues. CDR3 in amino acids: CASSQGSANYGYTF. The CDR3 coding sequence is TGTGCCAGCAGCCAAGGCAGTGCTAACTATGGCTACACCTTC.

The chain uses TRBV5-1 and TRBJ2-1, with D perhaps matching TRBD2 (5 bases). V was trimmed by 2 bases and J by 0 bases, leaving 6 bases between them. The germline gives CDR1 SGHRS, CDR2 YFSETQ. This CDR3 has 14 amino acids. The DNA for the CDR3 is TGCGCCAGCAGCTTCGAGGGCTCCTACAATGAGCAGTTCTTC. This encodes CASSFEGSYNEQFF.

This clone occurred a few times. The chain carries TRBV11-3 and TRBJ2-1; D perhaps matches TRBD1 (6 bases). Trimming took 0 bases from V and 7 from J, leaving 13 bases between them. CDR3 length equals 15 residues. Germline V gene sequence: CDR1 SGHNT, CDR2 YENEEA. The DNA for the CDR3 is TGTGCCAGCAGCTTAGATGGTGGGCAGGGGAATGAGCAGTTCTTC. Protein sequence: CASSLDGGQGNEQFF.